This TCR beta chain derives from a study of cytomegalovirus exposure and HLA in healthy donors. Study observations and caveats: Most TCR sequences were rare, but some public TCRs occurred in many donors.

This clone was counted only a few times. The antigen remains undetermined. The CDR3 is 12 residues long. CDR1 and CDR2 (germline): SGHAT, FQNNGV. V was clipped by 5 bases and J by 12 bases; unmatched bases: 6. Primers: 60 Vbeta forward and 13 Jbeta reverse. Authors' methods: A later analysis counted 65 million to 90 million unique TCR beta chains, some 12 million shared. TCRdb's table, derived via immunoSEQ multiplex PCR, lists solely in-frame clones and lacks some. The D gene and trimming were derived from the DNA, and the V and J assignments and clone size from that table. The sample has 60,000 to 75,000 clones, about 74% seen once.

The J gene is TRBJ2-4, the V gene TRBV11-2, with 8 positions matching TRBD1. Source material: PBMCs. The receptor's source is a woman aged 25 to 39 in good health and CMV-seropositive. CDR3 DNA sequence: TGTGCCAGCAGCCAAGACAGGGGCCATCAGTACTTC. Protein product: CASSQDRGHQYF. Looking up the rest from reference TRBV11-2 and TRBJ2-4 gives the full variable domain: EAGVAQSPRYKIIEKRQSVAFWCNPISGHATLYWYQQILGQGPKLLIQFQNNGVVDDSQLPKDRFSAERLKGVDSTLKIQPAKLEDSAVYLCASSQDRGHQYFGAGTRLSVL.